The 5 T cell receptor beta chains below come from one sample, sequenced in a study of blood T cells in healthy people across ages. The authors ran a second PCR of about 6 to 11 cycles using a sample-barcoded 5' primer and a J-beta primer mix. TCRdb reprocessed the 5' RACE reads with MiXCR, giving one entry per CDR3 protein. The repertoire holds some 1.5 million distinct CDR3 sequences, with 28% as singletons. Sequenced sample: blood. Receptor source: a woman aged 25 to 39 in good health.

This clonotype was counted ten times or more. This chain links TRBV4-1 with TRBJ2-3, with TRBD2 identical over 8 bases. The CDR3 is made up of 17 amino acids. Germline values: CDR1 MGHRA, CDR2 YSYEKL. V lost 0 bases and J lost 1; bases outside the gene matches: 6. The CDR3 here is CASSQDVAGGGTDTQYF. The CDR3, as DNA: TGCGCCAGCAGCCAAGATGTTGCGGGGGGTGGCACAGATACGCAGTATTTT.

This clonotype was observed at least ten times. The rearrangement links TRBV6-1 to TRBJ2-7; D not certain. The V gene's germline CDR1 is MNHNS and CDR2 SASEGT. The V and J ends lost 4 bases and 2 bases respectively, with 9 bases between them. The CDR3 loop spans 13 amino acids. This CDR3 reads CASSVEKTYEQYF. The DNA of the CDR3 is TGTGCCAGCAGTGTTGAGAAGACCTACGAGCAGTACTTC.

This CDR3 reads CSVEYGAGWANTEAFF. DNA for the CDR3: TGCAGCGTTGAGTATGGAGCCGGGTGGGCGAACACTGAAGCTTTCTTT. The chain recombines TRBV29-1 with TRBJ1-1; D gene uncertain. Germline lookup yields CDR1 SQVTM and CDR2 ANQGSEA. The CDR3 contains 16 residues. The V end was cut by 3 bases, the J end by 1 base, with 18 bases between.

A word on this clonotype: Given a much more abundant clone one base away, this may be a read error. The CDR3 loop reads CASSLTGLAGLYGQYF. In DNA, the CDR3 is TGTGCCAGCAGCCTGACGGGACTAGCGGGGCTCTACGGGCAGTACTTC. This sequence joins TRBV9 and TRBJ2-7, with TRBD2 matching over 13 bases. The CDR3 is made up of 16 amino acids. CDR1 SGDLS and CDR2 YYNGEE come from the germline V gene.

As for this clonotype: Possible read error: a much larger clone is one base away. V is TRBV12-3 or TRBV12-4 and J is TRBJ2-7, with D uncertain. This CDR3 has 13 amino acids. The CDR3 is CVSSFSASYEQYF. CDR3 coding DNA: TGTGTCAGCAGTTTTTCGGCCTCCTACGAGCAGTACTTC.